This is a list of T cell receptor beta chains from one sample in a study of technical replicates of blood from a few donors. Sequenced by immunoSEQ multiplex PCR; TCRdb stores in-frame clones only, minus some. The sample contains around 56,000 clones, 90% to 95% of which appear only once. Sequencing was performed on PBMCs. The receptors were sampled from a human donor in good health. Some clones in this sample may be carry-over from other donors' samples. The CDR3 runs from the conserved cysteine through the conserved F or W. A D gene is named only where the DNA matches it firmly. Clone size appears in some rows only: once, few, many, or a class for an expanded clone.

CDR3aa | CDR3nt | d_gene | abundance | v_gene | len | j_gene
CASSLRLAGVDEQYF | TGTGCCAGCAGTCTTCGACTAGCGGGCGTCGACGAGCAGTACTTC | TRBD2 | - | TRBV6-5 | 15 | TRBJ2-7
CASSLQGMTQYF | TGTGCCAGCAGCTTACAGGGGATGACGCAGTATTTT | - | - | TRBV7-2 | 12 | TRBJ2-3
CASSQDISRTGANQPQHF | TGCGCCAGCAGCCAAGATATATCAAGGACAGGGGCCAATCAGCCCCAGCATTTT | TRBD1 | - | TRBV4-3 | 18 | TRBJ1-5
CSVGYTNTEAFF | TGCAGCGTTGGTTACACGAACACTGAAGCTTTCTTT | - | - | TRBV29-1 | 12 | TRBJ1-1
CASSHPRLGLVPPEQYF | TGTGCCAGCAGCCATCCCCGGCTGGGACTCGTCCCTCCCGAGCAGTACTTC | - | - | TRBV7-7 | 17 | TRBJ2-7
CASSFQGAGTGELFF | TGTGCCAGCAGCTTCCAGGGGGCGGGCACCGGGGAGCTGTTTTTT | TRBD1 | once | TRBV5-4 | 15 | TRBJ2-2
CASSWREVAYNEQFF | TGTGCCAGCAGCTGGCGGGAGGTCGCCTACAATGAGCAGTTCTTC | TRBD2 | - | TRBV11-3 | 15 | TRBJ2-1
CASSLGGVEDEKLFF | TGTGCCAGCAGCCTCGGGGGGGTGGAGGATGAAAAACTGTTTTTT | - | - | TRBV5-4 | 15 | TRBJ1-4
CASSKTLAARPVAGELFF | TGTGCCAGCAGTAAAACCTTAGCGGCACGGCCGGTTGCCGGGGAGCTGTTTTTT | - | - | TRBV27 | 18 | TRBJ2-2
CASSQVGGTYEQYF | TGCGCCAGCAGCCAGGTGGGGGGGACCTACGAGCAGTACTTC | TRBD2 | - | TRBV4-3 | 14 | TRBJ2-7
CASSSGGTNTEAFF | TGCGCCAGCAGCTCCGGGGGGACCAACACTGAAGCTTTCTTT | - | - | TRBV5-1 | 14 | TRBJ1-1
CASSLARLTYNEQFF | TGTGCCAGCAGCTTAGCGCGACTAACCTACAATGAGCAGTTCTTC | - | - | TRBV7-2 | 15 | TRBJ2-1
CASSSTGSGANVLTF | TGCGCCAGCAGCTCGACAGGGTCCGGGGCCAACGTCCTGACTTTC | TRBD1 | - | TRBV5-1 | 15 | TRBJ2-6
CASSWGDLRGDTQYF | TGTGCCAGCAGCTGGGGGGACCTGCGAGGAGATACGCAGTATTTT | - | - | TRBV5-5 | 15 | TRBJ2-3
CASSATGTERIHEQYF | TGTGCCAGCAGCGCAACCGGGACAGAAAGAATCCACGAGCAGTACTTC | TRBD1 | - | TRBV7-8 | 16 | TRBJ2-7
CASSRNLNTEAFF | TGTGCCAGCAGCAGGAACTTGAACACTGAAGCTTTCTTT | - | - | TRBV6-5 | 13 | TRBJ1-1
CASSPGDGFSNQPQHF | TGTGCCAGCTCACCTGGCGACGGGTTTAGCAATCAGCCCCAGCATTTT | - | - | TRBV18 | 16 | TRBJ1-5